This T cell receptor beta chain was recovered during a study of T-cell memory formation after mild COVID-19. Findings and limits, study-wide: The appearance of some responding clones in pre-infection memory suggested that cross-reactive memory joined. CD4/CD8 balance held among clones contracting day 15 to 85, and later expanders leaned CD4+.

With constant-segment primers, 5'RACE yielded cDNA libraries of TCR alpha and TCR beta that carried sample barcodes and UMIs. TCRdb redid the calling of the 5' RACE reads with MiXCR, one entry per CDR3 protein. Of tens of thousands of distinct CDR3 sequences in the sample, about 15% were seen once. Note on this clonotype: The target antigen is unknown. A junction boundary mismatches the germline segment, possibly from a read error.

The CDR3 has 13 amino acids. Looked up from germline, CDR1 is SGHTA and CDR2 is FQGNSA. The chain is built from TRBV7-2 and TRBJ2-3; TRBD1 is a possible D gene (6 bases). Sequencing input: PBMCs or a T cell subset sorted from them (not recorded which). The TCR originated in a man younger than 30 who had mild COVID-19 (a few samples of this study predate the infection). Cell type and time point are not known. CDR3: CASRAGGTDTQYF. The CDR3 nucleotides are TGTGCAAGCAGGGCAGGGGGCACAGATACGCAGTATTTT. Full variable domain (outside the CDR3, taken from reference TRBV7-2 and TRBJ2-3): GAGVSQSPSNKVTEKGKDVELRCDPISGHTALYWYRQSLGQGLEFLIYFQGNSAPDKSGLPSDRFSAERTGGSVSTLTIQRTQQEDSAVYLCASRAGGTDTQYFGPGTRLTVL.